A selection of T cell receptor beta chains follows, all from one sample in a study of cytomegalovirus exposure and HLA in healthy donors. Generated by immunoSEQ multiplex PCR, the TCRdb table keeps only in-frame clones and is missing some. The data contain more than 150,000 clones, approximately 84% of them singletons. The sequenced sample was PBMCs. All receptors derive from a girl under three years old in good health and CMV-seronegative. The CDR3 runs from the conserved cysteine through the conserved F or W. D genes are given only for firm matches. Expanded clones get a size class; other rows say once, few or many, or leave the size out.

V gene	D gene	clone size	J gene	CDR3 protein	CDR3 DNA
TRBV6-5	TRBD2	-	TRBJ2-1	CASRPGTSLYNEQFF	TGTGCCAGCAGACCCGGGACTAGCTTATACAATGAGCAGTTCTTC
TRBV7-9	TRBD2	-	TRBJ2-1	CASSSGLADYNEQFF	TGTGCCAGCAGCTCCGGACTAGCGGACTACAATGAGCAGTTCTTC
TRBV4-1	-	-	TRBJ1-6	CASSQAGYGSYNSPLHF	TGCGCCAGCAGCCAAGCGGGGTATGGCTCCTATAATTCACCCCTCCACTTT
TRBV5-1	TRBD2	-	TRBJ2-7	CASSPGLAGEYEQYF	TGCGCCAGCAGCCCGGGACTAGCGGGAGAATACGAGCAGTACTTC
TRBV7-9	TRBD1	few	TRBJ2-7	CASSPRGQGYSYEQYF	TGTGCCAGCAGCCCTCGAGGACAGGGTTACTCCTACGAGCAGTACTTC
TRBV5-1	-	-	TRBJ2-7	CASSSDYEQYF	TGCGCCAGCAGTTCGGACTACGAGCAGTACTTC
TRBV28	TRBD2	once	TRBJ2-1	CASSLPSSGAYNEQFF	TGTGCCAGCAGTCTTCCATCTAGCGGGGCCTACAATGAGCAGTTCTTC
TRBV9	-	-	TRBJ2-3	CASSVGGGPNTDTQYF	TGTGCCAGCAGCGTAGGGGGGGGGCCTAACACAGATACGCAGTATTTT
TRBV5-4	-	-	TRBJ1-1	CASSRGAGEFSEAFF	TGTGCCAGCAGCCGTGGGGCAGGGGAGTTCTCTGAAGCTTTCTTT
TRBV10-2	TRBD2	-	TRBJ2-7	CASSEGLAGAYEQYF	TGCGCCAGCAGTGAGGGACTAGCGGGAGCCTACGAGCAGTACTTC
TRBV10-3	-	-	TRBJ1-4	CAISESLDEKLFF	TGTGCCATCAGTGAATCCCTTGATGAAAAACTGTTTTTT
TRBV7-3	TRBD2	few	TRBJ2-1	CASSILAGGPSYNEQFF	TGTGCCAGCAGCATTCTAGCGGGGGGGCCCTCCTACAATGAGCAGTTCTTC
TRBV5-6	TRBD1	-	TRBJ2-3	CASSWTGGADTQYF	TGTGCCAGCAGCTGGACAGGGGGCGCAGATACGCAGTATTTT
TRBV4-1	TRBD2	-	TRBJ2-7	CASSVWENSGNPYEQYF	TGCGCCAGCAGCGTCTGGGAGAATAGCGGGAACCCCTACGAGCAGTACTTC
TRBV4-3	TRBD2	-	TRBJ2-1	CASSQDWRGVGGRRGSEQFF	TGCGCCAGCAGCCAAGATTGGCGAGGTGTAGGCGGGAGAAGGGGCAGTGAGCAGTTCTTC
TRBV25-1	-	-	TRBJ2-2	CASSDLRRGRTGELFF	TGTGCCAGCAGTGACCTCCGGAGGGGGCGGACCGGGGAGCTGTTTTTT
TRBV5-5	-	-	TRBJ1-1	CASSRRPQGTEAFF	TGTGCCAGCAGCCGAAGACCCCAGGGCACTGAAGCTTTCTTT
TRBV27	-	-	TRBJ2-3	CASSIVTPTDTQYF	TGTGCCAGCAGCATAGTAACCCCCACAGATACGCAGTATTTT
TRBV15	-	-	TRBJ2-2	CATSRLTGELFF	TGTGCCACCAGCAGACTCACCGGGGAGCTGTTTTTT
TRBV10-3	-	-	TRBJ2-1	CAISDTSVSSYNEQFF	TGTGCCATCAGTGATACCTCGGTGAGCTCCTACAATGAGCAGTTCTTC
TRBV19	-	-	TRBJ2-5	CASSMDSGLAAQYF	TGTGCCAGTAGTATGGACAGTGGCCTTGCGGCCCAGTACTTC
TRBV18	-	-	TRBJ1-2	CASSPPGLYGYTF	TGTGCCAGCTCACCACCTGGGCTCTATGGCTACACCTTC
TRBV5-4	-	-	TRBJ1-2	CASRRGEFNYGYTF	TGTGCCAGCAGGCGGGGGGAGTTCAACTATGGCTACACCTTC
TRBV9	-	-	TRBJ2-5	CASSVDSQTQETQYF	TGTGCCAGCAGCGTAGACAGTCAGACCCAAGAGACCCAGTACTTC
TRBV27	-	-	TRBJ2-1	CASSLVYPSYNEQFF	TGTGCCAGCAGTTTGGTCTACCCCTCCTACAATGAGCAGTTCTTC
TRBV5-4	TRBD2	-	TRBJ2-1	CASSATSGSLYNEQFF	TGTGCCAGCAGCGCGACTAGCGGGAGCCTATACAATGAGCAGTTCTTC
TRBV4-2	TRBD2	-	TRBJ2-7	CASSQDIFLGPSGSEQYF	TGTGCCAGCAGCCAAGATATTTTTTTAGGGCCTAGCGGTAGCGAGCAGTACTTC
TRBV4-1	-	-	TRBJ2-5	CASSQEASWETQYF	TGCGCCAGCAGCCAAGAAGCTAGTTGGGAGACCCAGTACTTC
TRBV29-1	-	-	TRBJ2-1	CSVAEGAGGYNEQFF	TGCAGCGTTGCTGAGGGTGCCGGGGGCTACAATGAGCAGTTCTTC
TRBV20-1	-	-	TRBJ2-7	CSASGIYEQYF	TGCAGTGCTAGCGGGATCTACGAGCAGTACTTC
TRBV6-1	-	-	TRBJ2-1	CASSTSGGRNEQFF	TGTGCCAGCAGTACCTCGGGGGGCAGGAATGAGCAGTTCTTC
TRBV4-1	-	-	TRBJ1-2	CASSQDQGTLYGYTF	TGCGCCAGCAGCCAAGACCAGGGGACCCTCTATGGCTACACCTTC
TRBV29-1	-	-	TRBJ1-1	CSVQGRGGNTEAFF	TGCAGCGTTCAAGGGCGGGGAGGGAACACTGAAGCTTTCTTT